Below, one T cell receptor (beta chain) is given with its context. The antigen is undetermined. A history of autoimmune disease or systemic immunosuppression excluded patients. Germline V lookup: CDR1 MNHNS, CDR2 SASEGT. The CDR3 totals 13 residues. V dropped 8 bases and J dropped 7 bases, with 12 bases sitting between them. This record comes from a study of OX40 agonist ivuxolimab in advanced cancers. Study-level points and caveats: At 0.1 to 3.0 mg/kg and by week 6, clonal expansion occurred in CD4+ and CD8+ blood T cells.

The assay was immunoSEQ multiplex PCR, and TCRdb's table has in-frame clones only and misses some. The sample holds about 120,000 clones, approximately 92% seen once. This sample comprised CD4+ or CD8+ T cells sorted from blood, obtained in a trial of the OX40 agonist ivuxolimab. This clonotype was obtained from an adult with an advanced solid tumor such as melanoma, head and neck, liver or kidney cancer. This chain joins TRBV6-1 and TRBJ1-6, with TRBD1 as a possible D gene (5 bases). CDR3 amino acids: CASSDTWNSPLHF. As DNA, the CDR3 is TGTGCCAGCTCGGACACCTGGAATTCACCCCTCCACTTT.